What follows describes a single TCR beta chain. This clone was counted once. The clone's antigen remains unknown. No base quality values were provided; no much bigger clone lies one nucleotide off. The data are from a study of blood T cell repertoires in COVID-19 (dated by TCRdb to the early 2020s). Notes on the research overall: Samples from collaborators originated in the United States, Italy and Spain and spanned both the acute and convalescent phases of COVID-19. HLA class I and class II types, where available, came from metadata supplied by the sample provider rather than from assay-based typing. Subjects who had been exposed to COVID-19, were actively infected with it, or had recovered from it provided the deeply sampled blood TCRbeta repertoires that made up the dataset. Samples were obtained from the ongoing ImmuneRACE study (first 160 participants) and from 950 to 1,500 subjects provided by 6 global collaborators. The sample metadata nearly always contained a de-identified subject ID, COVID-19 status, age in years and sex. The repertoires were released in a freely available public database meant as a resource for research on the immune response to SARS-CoV-2. The prospective study material was composed of cDNA or gDNA derived from T cells, B-cell-depleted T cells, or PBMCs.

Overall study outcomes, separate from this receptor: How much clinical and demographic metadata was included differed by source and by participant, and the metadata was provided uncurated.

Collaborating institutions collected whole blood in K2EDTA tubes following their own protocols. For TCRbeta analysis, collaborators shipped samples in one of three forms: frozen whole blood, isolated PBMCs, or DNA extracted from either of those sample types. V ends up 4 bases short and J 4 bases short, with an unmatched junction base count of 9. The CDR3 measures 15 amino acids from cysteine to phenylalanine. The read is trimmed to its CDR3 DNA, 45 bases read in frame from base 1. The CDR1 and CDR2 encoded by the germline V gene are MNHEY and SVGAGI. TCRbeta CDR3 regions were amplified from genomic DNA by means of the immunoSEQ Assay, a bias-controlled multiplex PCR. On the authors' methods: The number of nucleated cells in each sample was estimated by amplification of reference gene primers within the assay. To quantify the absolute abundance of each unique TCRbeta CDR3 rearrangement, sequence reads were collapsed and filtered. For each sample, productive Simpson clonality was calculated by taking the square root of Simpson's diversity index across productive rearrangements. Imported from immuneACCESS, the table was reduced by TCRdb to in-frame sequences with V and J called. These copies leave out some clones; in studies compared against another copy, an unresolved V gene accounts for under half, and the cause of the remainder is not known. V and J calls and clone size are copied from that table; D and trimming were computed from the DNA. The sample records tens of thousands of clones, 65% to 90% of which are singletons. The ten biggest clones cover less than 9% of the sample.

The chain links TRBV6-5 with TRBJ1-1, with 7 bases in between that match TRBD1. The clonotype comes from a man aged 55-75 years with acute or convalescent COVID-19. The material sequenced was peripheral blood. For the CDR3, the sequence is CASSLTGSSGTEAFF. The sequence in DNA is TGTGCCAGCAGTTTGACAGGGTCGTCGGGCACTGAAGCTTTCTTT.